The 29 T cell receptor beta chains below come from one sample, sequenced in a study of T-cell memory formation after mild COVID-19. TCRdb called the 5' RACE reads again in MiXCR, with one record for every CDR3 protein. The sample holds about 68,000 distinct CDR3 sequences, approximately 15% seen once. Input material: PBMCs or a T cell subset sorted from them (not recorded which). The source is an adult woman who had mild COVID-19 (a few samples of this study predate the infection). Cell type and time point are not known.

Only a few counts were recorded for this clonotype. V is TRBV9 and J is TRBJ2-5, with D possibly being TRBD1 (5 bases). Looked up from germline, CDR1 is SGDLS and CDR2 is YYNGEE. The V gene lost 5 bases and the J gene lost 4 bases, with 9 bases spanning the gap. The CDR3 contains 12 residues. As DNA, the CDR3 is TGTGCCAGCAGGTCAGGGCGAGAGACCCAGTACTTC. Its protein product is CASRSGRETQYF. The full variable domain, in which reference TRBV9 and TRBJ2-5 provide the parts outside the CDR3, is DSGVTQTPKHLITATGQRVTLRCSPRSGDLSVYWYQQSLDQGLQFLIQYYNGEERAKGNILERFSAQQFPDLHSELNLSSLELGDSALYFCASRSGRETQYFGPGTRLLVL.

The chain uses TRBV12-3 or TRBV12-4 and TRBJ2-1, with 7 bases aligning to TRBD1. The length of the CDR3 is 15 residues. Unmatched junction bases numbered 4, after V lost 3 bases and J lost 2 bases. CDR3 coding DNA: TGTGCCAGCAGTTTTCTACAGGGGCCCTACAATGAGCAGTTCTTC. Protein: CASSFLQGPYNEQFF.

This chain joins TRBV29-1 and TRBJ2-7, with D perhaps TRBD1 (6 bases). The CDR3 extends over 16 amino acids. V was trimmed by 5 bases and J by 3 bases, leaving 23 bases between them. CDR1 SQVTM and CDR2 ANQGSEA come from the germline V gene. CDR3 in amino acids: CSVLLWTAEAGYEQYF. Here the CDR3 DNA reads TGCAGCGTTCTCTTGTGGACAGCCGAGGCGGGCTACGAGCAGTACTTC.

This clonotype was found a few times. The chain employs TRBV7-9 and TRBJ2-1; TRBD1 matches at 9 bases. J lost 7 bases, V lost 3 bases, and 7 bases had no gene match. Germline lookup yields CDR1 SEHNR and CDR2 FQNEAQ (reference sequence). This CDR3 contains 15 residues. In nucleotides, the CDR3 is TGTGCCAGCAGCTTCCGGGACAGGGCTTTTAATGAGCAGTTCTTC. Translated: CASSFRDRAFNEQFF.

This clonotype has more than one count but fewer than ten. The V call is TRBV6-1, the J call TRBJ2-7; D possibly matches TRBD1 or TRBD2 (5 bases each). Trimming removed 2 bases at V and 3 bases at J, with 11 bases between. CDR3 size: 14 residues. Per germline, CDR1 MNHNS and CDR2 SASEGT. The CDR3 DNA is TGTGCCAGCAGTGAATATGGGGGTGGCTACGAGCAGTACTTC. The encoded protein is CASSEYGGGYEQYF.

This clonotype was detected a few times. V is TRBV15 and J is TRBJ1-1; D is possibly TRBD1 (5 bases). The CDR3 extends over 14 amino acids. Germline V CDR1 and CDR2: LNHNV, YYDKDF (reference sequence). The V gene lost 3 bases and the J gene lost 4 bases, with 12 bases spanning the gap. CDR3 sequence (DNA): TGTGCCACCAGCAGTCCATACGGGGGCACTGAAGCTTTCTTT. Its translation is CATSSPYGGTEAFF.

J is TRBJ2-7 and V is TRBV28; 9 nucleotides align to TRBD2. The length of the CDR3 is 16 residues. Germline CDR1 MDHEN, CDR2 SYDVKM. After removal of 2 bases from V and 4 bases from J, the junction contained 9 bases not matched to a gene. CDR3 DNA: TGTGCCAGCAGTTTACTCACCGGGACTAGCCTATACGAGCAGTACTTC. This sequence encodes CASSLLTGTSLYEQYF. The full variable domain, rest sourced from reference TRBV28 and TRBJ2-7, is DVKVTQSSRYLVKRTGEKVFLECVQDMDHENMFWYRQDPGLGLRLIYFSYDVKMKEKGDIPEGYSVSREKKERFSLILESASTNQTSMYLCASSLLTGTSLYEQYFGPGTRLTVT.

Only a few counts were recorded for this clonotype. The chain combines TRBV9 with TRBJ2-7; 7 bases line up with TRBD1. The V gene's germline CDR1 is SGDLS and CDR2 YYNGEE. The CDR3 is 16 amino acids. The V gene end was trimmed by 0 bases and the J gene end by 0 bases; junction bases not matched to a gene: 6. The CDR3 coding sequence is TGTGCCAGCAGCGTAGGAGGGGGCCGCAGCTCCTACGAGCAGTACTTC. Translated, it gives CASSVGGGRSSYEQYF.

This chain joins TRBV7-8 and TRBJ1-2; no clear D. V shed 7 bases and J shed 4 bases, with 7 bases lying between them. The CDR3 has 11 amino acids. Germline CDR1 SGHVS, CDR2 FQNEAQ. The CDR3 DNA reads TGTGCCAGCAAAGATAGCTATGGCTACACCTTC. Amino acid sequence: CASKDSYGYTF.

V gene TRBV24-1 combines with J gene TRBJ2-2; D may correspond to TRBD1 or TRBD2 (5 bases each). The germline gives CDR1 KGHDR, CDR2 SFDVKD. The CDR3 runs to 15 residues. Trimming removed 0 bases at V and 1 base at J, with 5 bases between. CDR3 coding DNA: TGTGCCACCAGTGATTTGGGGGGGAACACCGGGGAGCTGTTTTTT. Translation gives CATSDLGGNTGELFF.

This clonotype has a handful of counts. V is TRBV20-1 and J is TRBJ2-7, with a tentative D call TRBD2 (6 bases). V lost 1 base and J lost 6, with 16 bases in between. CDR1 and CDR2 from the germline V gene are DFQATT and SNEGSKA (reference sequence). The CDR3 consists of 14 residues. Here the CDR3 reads CSARGGEDYGEQYF. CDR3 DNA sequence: TGCAGTGCTAGAGGAGGAGAGGACTACGGCGAGCAGTACTTC.

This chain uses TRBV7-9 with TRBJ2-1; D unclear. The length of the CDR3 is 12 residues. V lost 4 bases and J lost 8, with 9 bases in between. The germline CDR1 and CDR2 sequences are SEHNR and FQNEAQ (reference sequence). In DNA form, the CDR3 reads TGTGCCAGCAGCTCTGCCGTGGATGAGCAGTTCTTC. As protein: CASSSAVDEQFF.

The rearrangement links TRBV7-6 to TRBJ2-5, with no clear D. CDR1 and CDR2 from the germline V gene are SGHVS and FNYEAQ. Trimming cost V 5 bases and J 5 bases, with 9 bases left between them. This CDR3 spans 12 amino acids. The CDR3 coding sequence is TGTGCCAGCAGCCCCCTGGAGGAGACCCAGTACTTC. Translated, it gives CASSPLEETQYF.

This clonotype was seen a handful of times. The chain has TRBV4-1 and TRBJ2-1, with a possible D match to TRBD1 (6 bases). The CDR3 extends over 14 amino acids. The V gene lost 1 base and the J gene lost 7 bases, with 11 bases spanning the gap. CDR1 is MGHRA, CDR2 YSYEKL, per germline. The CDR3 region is CASSQAAQGNEQFF. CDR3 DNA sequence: TGCGCCAGCAGCCAAGCCGCTCAGGGGAATGAGCAGTTCTTC.

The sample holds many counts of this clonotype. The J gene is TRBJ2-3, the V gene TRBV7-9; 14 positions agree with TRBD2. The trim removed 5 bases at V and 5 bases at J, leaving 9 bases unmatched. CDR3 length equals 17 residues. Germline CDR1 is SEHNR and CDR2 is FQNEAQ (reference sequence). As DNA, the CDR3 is TGTGCCAGCAGCCCCCCGCCCGGACTAGCGGGAGGAGATACGCAGTATTTT. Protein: CASSPPPGLAGGDTQYF.

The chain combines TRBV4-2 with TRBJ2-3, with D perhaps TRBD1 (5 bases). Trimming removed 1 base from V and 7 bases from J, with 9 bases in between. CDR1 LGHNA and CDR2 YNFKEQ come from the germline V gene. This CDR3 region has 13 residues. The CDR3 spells CASSQGGRNTQYF. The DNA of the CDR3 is TGTGCCAGCAGCCAAGGGGGCAGGAATACGCAGTATTTT.

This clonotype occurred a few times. The CDR3 bases are TGTGCCAGCAGAGATGGCGGGAGCCGAGGGGAGACCCAGTACTTC. Amino acid sequence: CASRDGGSRGETQYF. The rearrangement joins TRBV7-8 to TRBJ2-5; 7 positions match TRBD2. Germline V gene sequence: CDR1 SGHVS, CDR2 FQNEAQ. The CDR3 has 15 residues. V gave up 6 bases and J gave up 5 bases; unmatched junction bases: 12.

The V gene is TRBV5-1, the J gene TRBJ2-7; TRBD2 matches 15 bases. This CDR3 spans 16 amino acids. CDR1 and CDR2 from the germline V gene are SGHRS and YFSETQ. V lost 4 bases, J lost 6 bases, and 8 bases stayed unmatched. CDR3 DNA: TGCGCCAGCAGCGGCGATACGGGACTAGCGGGAGGCGAGCAGTACTTC. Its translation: CASSGDTGLAGGEQYF.

The CDR3 sequence: CASMGRDLGTDTQYF. CDR3 sequence (DNA): TGTGCCAGCATGGGGCGGGACTTGGGGACAGATACGCAGTATTTT. The chain employs TRBV2 and TRBJ2-3, with TRBD2 as a possible D gene (6 bases). In germline, CDR1 is SNHLY, CDR2 FYNNEI. The CDR3 runs to 15 residues. V was clipped by 7 bases and J by 3 bases, with 17 bases between them.

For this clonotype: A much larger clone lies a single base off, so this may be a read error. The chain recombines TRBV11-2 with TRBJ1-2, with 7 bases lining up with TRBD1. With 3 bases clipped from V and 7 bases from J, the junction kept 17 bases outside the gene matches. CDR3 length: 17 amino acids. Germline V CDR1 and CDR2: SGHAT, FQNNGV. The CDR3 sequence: CASSFGGTAKMGGGYTF. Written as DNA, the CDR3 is TGTGCCAGCAGCTTCGGGGGGACAGCCAAAATGGGAGGTGGCTACACCTTC.

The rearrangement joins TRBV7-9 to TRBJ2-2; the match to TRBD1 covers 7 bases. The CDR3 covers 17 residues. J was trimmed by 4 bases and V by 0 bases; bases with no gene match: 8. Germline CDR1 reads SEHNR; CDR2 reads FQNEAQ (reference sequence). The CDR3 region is CASSLAPGQYATGELFF. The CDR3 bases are TGTGCCAGCAGCTTAGCCCCGGGACAGTACGCCACCGGGGAGCTGTTTTTT.

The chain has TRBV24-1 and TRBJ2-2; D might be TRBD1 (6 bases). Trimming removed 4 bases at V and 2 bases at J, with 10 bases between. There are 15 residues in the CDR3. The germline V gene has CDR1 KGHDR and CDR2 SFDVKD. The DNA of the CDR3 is TGTGCCACCAGTGAGGGACATCTTAACACCGGGGAGCTGTTTTTT. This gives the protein CATSEGHLNTGELFF.

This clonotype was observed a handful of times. The CDR3 sequence: CASSLADSWRETQYF. As DNA, the CDR3 is TGTGCCAGCAGCTTAGCAGACAGTTGGAGGGAGACCCAGTACTTC. The rearrangement uses TRBV7-9 and TRBJ2-5, with D perhaps matching TRBD1 or TRBD2 (5 bases each). The CDR3 covers 15 residues. Trimming stripped 0 bases from V and 5 bases from J, with 13 bases between. Germline V lookup: CDR1 SEHNR, CDR2 FQNEAQ (reference sequence).

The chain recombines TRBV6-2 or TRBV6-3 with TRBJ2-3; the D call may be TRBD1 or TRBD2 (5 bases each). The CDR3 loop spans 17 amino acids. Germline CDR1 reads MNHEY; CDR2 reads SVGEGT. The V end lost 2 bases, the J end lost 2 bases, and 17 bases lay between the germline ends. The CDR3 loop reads CASSYDGGVGYTDTQYF. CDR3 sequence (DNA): TGTGCCAGCAGTTACGATGGGGGTGTAGGGTACACAGATACGCAGTATTTT.

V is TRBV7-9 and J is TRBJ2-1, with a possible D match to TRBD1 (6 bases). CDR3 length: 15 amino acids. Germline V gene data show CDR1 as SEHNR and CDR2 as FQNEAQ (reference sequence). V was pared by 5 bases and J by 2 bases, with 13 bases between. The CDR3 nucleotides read TGTGCCAGCAGCCCACAGCGACAGGCCTACAATGAGCAGTTCTTC. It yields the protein CASSPQRQAYNEQFF.

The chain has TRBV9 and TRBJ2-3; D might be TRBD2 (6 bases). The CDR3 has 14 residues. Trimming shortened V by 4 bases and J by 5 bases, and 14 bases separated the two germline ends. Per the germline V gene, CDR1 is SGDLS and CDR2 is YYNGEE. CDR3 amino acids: CASSSAGTQDTQYF. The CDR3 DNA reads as TGTGCCAGCAGCTCCGCCGGGACTCAAGATACGCAGTATTTT.

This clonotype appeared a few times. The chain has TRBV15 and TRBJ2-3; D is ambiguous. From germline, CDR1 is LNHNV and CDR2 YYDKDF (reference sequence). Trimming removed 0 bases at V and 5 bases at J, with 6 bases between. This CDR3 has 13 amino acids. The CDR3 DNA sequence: TGTGCCACCAGCAGAGATGACAAAGATACGCAGTATTTT. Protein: CATSRDDKDTQYF.

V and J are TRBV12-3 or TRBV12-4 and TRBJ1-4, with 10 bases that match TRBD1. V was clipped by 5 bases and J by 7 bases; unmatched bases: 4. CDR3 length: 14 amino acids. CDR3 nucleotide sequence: TGTGCCAGCAGTCCGGGACAGGGGATTGAAAAACTGTTTTTT. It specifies CASSPGQGIEKLFF.

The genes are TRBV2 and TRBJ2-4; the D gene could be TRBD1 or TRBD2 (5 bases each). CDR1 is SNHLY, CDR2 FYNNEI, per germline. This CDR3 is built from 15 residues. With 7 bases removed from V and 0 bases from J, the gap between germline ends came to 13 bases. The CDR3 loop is CASNPRDLAKNIQYF. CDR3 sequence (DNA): TGTGCCAGCAACCCCAGGGACCTAGCCAAAAACATTCAGTACTTC.